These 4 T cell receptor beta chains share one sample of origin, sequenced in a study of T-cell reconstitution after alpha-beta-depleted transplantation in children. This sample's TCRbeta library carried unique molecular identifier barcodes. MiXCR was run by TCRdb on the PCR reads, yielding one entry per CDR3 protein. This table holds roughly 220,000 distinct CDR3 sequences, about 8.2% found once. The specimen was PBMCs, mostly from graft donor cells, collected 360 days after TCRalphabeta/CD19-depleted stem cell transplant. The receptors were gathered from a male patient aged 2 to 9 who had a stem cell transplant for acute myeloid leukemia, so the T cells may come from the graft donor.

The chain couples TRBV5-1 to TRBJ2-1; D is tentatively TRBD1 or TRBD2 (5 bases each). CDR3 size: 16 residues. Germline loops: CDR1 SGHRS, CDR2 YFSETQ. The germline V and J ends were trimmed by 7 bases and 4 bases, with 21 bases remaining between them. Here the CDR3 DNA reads TGCGCCAGCTCCCGCCTCGGGGTTGGGGGATACAATGAGCAGTTCTTC. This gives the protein CASSRLGVGGYNEQFF.

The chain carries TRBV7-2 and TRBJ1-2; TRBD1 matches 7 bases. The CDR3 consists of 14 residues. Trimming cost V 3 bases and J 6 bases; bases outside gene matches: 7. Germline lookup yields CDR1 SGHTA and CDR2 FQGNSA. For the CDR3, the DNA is TGTGCCAGCAGCTTGGGACAGTCCCGGGATGGCTACACCTTC. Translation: CASSLGQSRDGYTF.

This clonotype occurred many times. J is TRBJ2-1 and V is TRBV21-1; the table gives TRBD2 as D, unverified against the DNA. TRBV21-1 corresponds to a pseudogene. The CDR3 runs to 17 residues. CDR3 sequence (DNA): TGTGCCAGCAGCAAGGTCCCGGAGGGCCTAGGGGACAATGAGCAGTTCTTC. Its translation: CASSKVPEGLGDNEQFF.

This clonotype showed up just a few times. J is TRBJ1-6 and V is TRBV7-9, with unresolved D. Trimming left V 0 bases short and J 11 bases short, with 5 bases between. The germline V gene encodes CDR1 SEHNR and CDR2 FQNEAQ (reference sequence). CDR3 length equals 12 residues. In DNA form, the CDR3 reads TGTGCCAGCAGCTTAGCCGGGGCACCCCTCCACTTT. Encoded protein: CASSLAGAPLHF. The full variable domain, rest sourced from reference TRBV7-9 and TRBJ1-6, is DTGVSQNPRHKITKRGQNVTFRCDPISEHNRLYWYRQTLGQGPEFLTYFQNEAQLEKSRLLSDRFSAERPKGSFSTLEIQRTEQGDSAMYLCASSLAGAPLHFGNGTRLTVT.